The clone carrying this TCR beta chain appeared many times. Its cognate antigen is unknown. Not enrolled were patients with uncontrolled infection, other autoimmune disease, pregnancy or lactation. The sample belongs to a study of T cells in Graves' hyperthyroidism and ophthalmopathy. Overall study: Blood was drawn when the patient was first diagnosed and still untreated.

From RNA transcripts, TCR beta CDR3 regions were amplified. In the first-round RT-PCR of the TCR CDR3, the HTBI primer set was used. From the multiplex PCR reads, TCRdb called clonotypes with MiXCR, one entry per CDR3 protein. Of about 58,000 distinct CDR3 sequences detected, around 50% appear once; the ten largest clones hold around 11%. Study observations and caveats: Ophthalmopathy and stable hyperthyroidism were separated by a 13 V-J model. Median prediction lead before ophthalmopathy onset was 6.5 months with the model.

Per the germline V gene, CDR1 is SGHTA and CDR2 is FQGTGA. Trimming removed 5 bases from V and 6 bases from J, with 20 bases in between. The length of the CDR3 is 16 residues. The sequenced sample was blood. This chain uses TRBV7-3 with TRBJ2-1; D is tentatively TRBD1 or TRBD2 (5 bases each). The TCR sequence derives from a woman younger than 45 with Graves' ophthalmopathy. The CDR3 loop is CASSNNPGPLGNEQFF. CDR3 coding DNA: TGTGCCAGCAGCAATAACCCGGGACCCCTGGGCAATGAGCAGTTCTTC.